A single T cell receptor beta chain is shown here with its context. The clone's antigen remains unknown. An end of the junction differs from the germline gene, which may be a read error. This sample was taken from a study of CD8+CD57+ T cells in acquired aplastic anemia (dated by TCRdb to 2016 to 2019). In terms of the full investigation: On average, sorted CD4+ and CD8+ cells yielded 3.2 ug of extracted DNA, with a range of about 0.17 to 27.4 ug. CD8+CD57+ expansion was defined as frequency above the mean frequency observed in healthy subjects. Study-level results and caveats: No significant difference in CD8+ Simpson's diversity was found between patients and healthy controls (P=0.060). Roughly 29 CD8+ CDR3 sequences were found in both patients and controls but appeared to be highly expressed in patients and within the immunodominant clones of the patients.

The CDR3 holds 15 amino acids from the cysteine to the phenylalanine. The kept DNA is CDR3 alone, 45 bases in frame from the first base. For CDR1 and CDR2, the germline V gene lists SGHVS and FQNEAQ. Genomic DNA served as template for TCR beta VDJ combination and CDR3 sequence profiling. TCR repertoire sequencing was run on an Illumina HiSeq 2000. Per the source publication's procedure: Repertoires were assessed using TRBV/TRBJ rearrangement plots, CDR3 size and DJ length profiles, and Simpson's diversity index. The most abundant DNA sequence in the deep sequencing data was defined as the immunodominant clone. CDR3 amino acid sequences were checked for sharing across subjects and were also compared against the VDJdb database and published repertoires. The public reads were reprocessed in TCRdb via fastp at Q25 and MiXCR, keeping in-frame beta chains. Entries that share a CDR3 protein sequence are merged under the most common genes and DNA. Clone size and V and J calls follow TCRdb, not the original study. This sample holds approximately 250,000 distinct CDR3 sequences; about 80% were observed only once. The ten largest clones capture about 41% of the sample.

Flow cytometry had shown CD8+CD57+ cell expansion in the patients selected for sequencing. Every patient had severe acquired aplastic anemia, diagnosed using the International Study of Aplastic Anemia and Agranulocytosis and Camitta criteria. Patients had received no therapy at the time of blood sampling. The study deep-sequenced TCR repertoires of sorted CD4+ and CD8+ blood T cells from severe aplastic anemia patients and healthy subjects. Patients were enrolled in the USA under clinicaltrials.gov protocols 00001620, 01623167, 00001397, 00071045, 00081523 and 00961064. Ficoll-Paque density gradient centrifugation was used to isolate peripheral blood mononuclear cells. Before DNA was extracted, CD4+ and CD8+ T cells were sorted using either FACS or magnetic beads.

Sample: sorted CD4+, CD8+, or CD8+CD57+ T cells (not recorded which) from PBMCs. The V and J segments used are TRBV7-8 and TRBJ2-5; 9 middle bases align to TRBD2. The TCR sequence derives from a human donor with aplastic anemia. The DNA sequence is given as TGCGCCAGCAGCCTCCGGACTAGCGCTAGAGCGACCCAGTACTTC. Protein translation: CASSLRTSARATQYF.